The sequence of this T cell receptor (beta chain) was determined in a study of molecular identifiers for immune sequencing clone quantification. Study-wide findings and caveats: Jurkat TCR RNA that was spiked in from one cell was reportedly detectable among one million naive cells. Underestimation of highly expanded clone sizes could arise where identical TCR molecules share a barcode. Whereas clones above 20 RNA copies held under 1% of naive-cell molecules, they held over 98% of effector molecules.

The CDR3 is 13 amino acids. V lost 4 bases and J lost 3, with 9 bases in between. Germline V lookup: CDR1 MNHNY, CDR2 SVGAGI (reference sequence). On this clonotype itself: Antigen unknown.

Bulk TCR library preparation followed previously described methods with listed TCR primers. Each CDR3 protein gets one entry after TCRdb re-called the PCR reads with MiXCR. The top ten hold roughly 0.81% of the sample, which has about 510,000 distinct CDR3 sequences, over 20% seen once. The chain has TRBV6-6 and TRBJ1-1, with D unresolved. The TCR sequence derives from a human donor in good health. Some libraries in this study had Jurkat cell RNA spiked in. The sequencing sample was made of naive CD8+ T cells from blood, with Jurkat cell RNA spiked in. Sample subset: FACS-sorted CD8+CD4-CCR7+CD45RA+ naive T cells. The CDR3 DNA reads TGTGCCAGCAGTTCTGTGAGCTACACTGAAGCTTTCTTT. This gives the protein CASSSVSYTEAFF.